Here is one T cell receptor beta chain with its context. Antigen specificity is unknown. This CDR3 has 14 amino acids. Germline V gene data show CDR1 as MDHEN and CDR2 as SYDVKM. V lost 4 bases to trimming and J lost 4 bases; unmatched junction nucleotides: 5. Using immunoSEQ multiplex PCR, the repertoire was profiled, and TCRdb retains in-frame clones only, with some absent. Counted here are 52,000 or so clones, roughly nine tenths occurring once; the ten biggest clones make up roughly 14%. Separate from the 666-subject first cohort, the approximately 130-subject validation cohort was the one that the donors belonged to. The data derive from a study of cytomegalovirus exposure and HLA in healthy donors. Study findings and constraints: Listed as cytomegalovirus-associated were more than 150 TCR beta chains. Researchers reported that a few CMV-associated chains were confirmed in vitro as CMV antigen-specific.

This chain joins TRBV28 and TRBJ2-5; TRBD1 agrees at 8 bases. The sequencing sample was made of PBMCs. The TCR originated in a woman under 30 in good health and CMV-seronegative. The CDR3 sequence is CASSSGQGRETQYF. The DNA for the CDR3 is TGTGCCAGCAGTTCCGGACAGGGCCGAGAGACCCAGTACTTC.